The clone carrying this TCR beta chain was detected only a few times. Its target is unknown. Expressed TCRB transcripts were sequenced because the entire RNA isolate underwent reverse transcription. Data came from immunoSEQ multiplex PCR; TCRdb stores just in-frame clones and leaves some out. The sample lists around 30,000 clones, 65% occurring once. The data were obtained in a study of beta chain features in type 1 diabetes. Overall study results and limits: Shorter TCRB CDR3s, moderately but significantly so, marked every one of the four CD4+ subsets in Type 1 diabetes patients.

Trimming cost V 0 bases and J 4 bases, with 9 bases left between them. Germline CDR1 and CDR2: MDHEN and SYDVKM. The CDR3 runs 14 residues. J is TRBJ1-2 and V is TRBV28, with a possible D match to TRBD1 (5 bases). The sequenced sample consisted of Tregs from blood. This sequence originates from a woman in her twenties or thirties with type 1 diabetes. The CDR3: CASSLWGEGYGYTF. In DNA form, the CDR3 reads TGTGCCAGCAGTTTATGGGGGGAGGGCTATGGCTACACCTTC.